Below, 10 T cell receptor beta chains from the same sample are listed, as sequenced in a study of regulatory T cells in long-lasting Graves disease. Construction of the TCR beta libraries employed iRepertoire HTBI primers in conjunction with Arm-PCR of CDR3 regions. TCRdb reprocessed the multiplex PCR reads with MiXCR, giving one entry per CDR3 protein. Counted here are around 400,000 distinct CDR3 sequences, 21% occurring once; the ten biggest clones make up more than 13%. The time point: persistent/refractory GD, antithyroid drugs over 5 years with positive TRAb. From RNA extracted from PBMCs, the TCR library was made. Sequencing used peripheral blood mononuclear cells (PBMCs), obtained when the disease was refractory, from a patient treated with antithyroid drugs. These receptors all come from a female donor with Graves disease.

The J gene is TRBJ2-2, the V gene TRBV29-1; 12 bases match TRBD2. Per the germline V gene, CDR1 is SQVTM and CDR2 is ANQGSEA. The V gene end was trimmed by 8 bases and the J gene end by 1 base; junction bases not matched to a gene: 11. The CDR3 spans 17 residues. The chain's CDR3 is CSIKTLAGGGNTGELFF. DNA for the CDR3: TGCAGCATTAAAACCCTAGCGGGAGGGGGGAACACCGGGGAGCTGTTTTTT.

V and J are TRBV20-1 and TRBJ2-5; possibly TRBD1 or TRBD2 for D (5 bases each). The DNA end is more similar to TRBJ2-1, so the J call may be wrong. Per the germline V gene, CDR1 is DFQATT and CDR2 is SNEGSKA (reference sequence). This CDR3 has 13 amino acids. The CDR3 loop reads CSAGRLAHNEQFF. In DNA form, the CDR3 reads TGCAGTGCGGGGCGGCTAGCACACAATGAGCAGTTCTTC.

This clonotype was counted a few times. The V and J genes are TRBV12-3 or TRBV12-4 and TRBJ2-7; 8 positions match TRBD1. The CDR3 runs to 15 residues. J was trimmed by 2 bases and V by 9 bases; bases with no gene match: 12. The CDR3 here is CASSRQGSAAYEQYF. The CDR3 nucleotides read TGTGCCAGTTCCAGACAGGGGTCTGCTGCCTACGAGCAGTACTTC.

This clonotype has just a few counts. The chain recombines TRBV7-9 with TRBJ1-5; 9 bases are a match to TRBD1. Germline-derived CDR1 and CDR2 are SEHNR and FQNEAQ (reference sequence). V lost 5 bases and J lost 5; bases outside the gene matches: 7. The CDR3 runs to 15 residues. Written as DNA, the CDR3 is TGTGCCAGCAGCCTAGGGACAGGGAGCGATCAGCCCCAGCATTTT. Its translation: CASSLGTGSDQPQHF.

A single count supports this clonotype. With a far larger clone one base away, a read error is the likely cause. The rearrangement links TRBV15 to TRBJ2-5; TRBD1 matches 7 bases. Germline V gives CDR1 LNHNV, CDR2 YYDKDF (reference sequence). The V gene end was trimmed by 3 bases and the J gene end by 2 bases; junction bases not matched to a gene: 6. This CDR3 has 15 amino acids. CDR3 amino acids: CATSSTGTAQETQYF. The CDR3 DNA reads TGTGCCACCAGCAGTACCGGGACAGCGCAAGAGACCCAGTACTTC.

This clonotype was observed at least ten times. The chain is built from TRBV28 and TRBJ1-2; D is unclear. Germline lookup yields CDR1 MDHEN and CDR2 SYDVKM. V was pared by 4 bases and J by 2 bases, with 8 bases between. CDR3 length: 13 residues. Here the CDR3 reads CASSSRRNYGYTF. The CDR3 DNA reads TGTGCCAGCAGTTCGAGACGGAACTATGGCTACACCTTC.

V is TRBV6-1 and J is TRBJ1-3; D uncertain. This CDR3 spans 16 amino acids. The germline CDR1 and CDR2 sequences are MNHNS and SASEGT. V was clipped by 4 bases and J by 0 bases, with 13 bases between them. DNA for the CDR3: TGTGCCAGCAGTGTGACGACCTGGAACTCTGGAAACACCATATATTTT. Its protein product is CASSVTTWNSGNTIYF.

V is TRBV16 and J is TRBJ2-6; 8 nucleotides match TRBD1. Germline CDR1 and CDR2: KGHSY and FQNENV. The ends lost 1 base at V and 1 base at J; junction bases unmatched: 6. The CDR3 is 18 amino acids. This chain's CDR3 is CASSQFVDRGSGANVLTF. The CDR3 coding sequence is TGTGCCAGCAGCCAATTTGTAGACAGGGGTTCTGGGGCCAACGTCCTGACTTTC.

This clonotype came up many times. The CDR3 DNA is TGTGCCAGCAGCCAATCCTGGGACAGGGGAGAAGAGCAGTACTTC. Its protein is CASSQSWDRGEEQYF. The chain joins TRBV3-1 to TRBJ2-7, with 10 positions matching TRBD1. The ends lost 2 bases at V and 7 bases at J; junction bases unmatched: 8. This CDR3 is built from 15 residues. Germline V gene data show CDR1 as LGHDT and CDR2 as YNNKEL (reference sequence).

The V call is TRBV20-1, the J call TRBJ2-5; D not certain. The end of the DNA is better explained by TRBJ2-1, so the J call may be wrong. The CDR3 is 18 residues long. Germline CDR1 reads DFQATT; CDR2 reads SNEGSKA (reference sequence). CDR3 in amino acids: CSAQALPRTQRRYNEQFF. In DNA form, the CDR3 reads TGCAGTGCTCAAGCTCTTCCTCGGACCCAACGACGGTACAATGAGCAGTTCTTC.